This T cell receptor (beta chain) was found in a study of siplizumab effects on memory and regulatory T cells. Findings of the study overall: Proliferating siplizumab-culture Tregs lacked confirmation of suppressive function. Sequences below about 10^-5 frequency were poorly captured. As a result, only a minor fraction of alloreactive clones mapped to unstimulated subsets.

TCRdb keeps only in-frame clones here, not all; method: immunoSEQ multiplex PCR. The data show roughly 120,000 clones, 92% seen once. This clone has a single count. Its specificity is unknown. The CDR3 runs 14 residues. The V and J ends lost 5 bases and 5 bases, in that order; junction bases with no gene match: 6. The V gene's germline CDR1 is MNHEY and CDR2 SVGAGI. The clonotype comes from a human donor in good health. The specimen sequenced was Tregs sorted from blood. V usage is TRBV6-5 and J usage is TRBJ2-3; 8 bases align to TRBD2. CDR3 residues: CASSRLALIDTQYF. CDR3 bases: TGTGCCAGCAGTAGACTAGCGCTAATAGATACGCAGTATTTT.